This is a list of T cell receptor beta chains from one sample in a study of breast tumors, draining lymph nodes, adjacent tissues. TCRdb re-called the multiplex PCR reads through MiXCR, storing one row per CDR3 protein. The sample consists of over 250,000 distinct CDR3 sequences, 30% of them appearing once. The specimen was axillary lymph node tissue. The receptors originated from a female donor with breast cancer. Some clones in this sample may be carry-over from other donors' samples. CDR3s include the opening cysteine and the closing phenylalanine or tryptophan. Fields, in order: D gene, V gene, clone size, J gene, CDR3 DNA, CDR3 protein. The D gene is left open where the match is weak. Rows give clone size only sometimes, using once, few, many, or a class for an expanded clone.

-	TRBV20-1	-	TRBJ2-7	TGCAGTGCCCAAAAGGCCGAGGATGGGGCCTCCTACGAGCAGTACTTC	CSAQKAEDGASYEQYF
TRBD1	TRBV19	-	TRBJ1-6	TGTGCCAGTAAGAGGCAGGGGGTTTCACCCCTCCACTTT	CASKRQGVSPLHF
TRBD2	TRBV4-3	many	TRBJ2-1	TGCGCCAGCAGCCAAGACGGGACTAGTAGGAATGAGCAGTTCTTC	CASSQDGTSRNEQFF
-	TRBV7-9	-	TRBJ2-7	TGTGCCAGCAGCTTAGTTAGGTTACCGCTGGTGGGAGATTACTACGAGCAGTACTTC	CASSLVRLPLVGDYYEQYF
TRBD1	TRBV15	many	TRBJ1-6	TGTGCCACCAGACCCGACAGGGGGATTTCACCCCTCCACTTT	CATRPDRGISPLHF
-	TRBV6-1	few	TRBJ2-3	TGTGCCAGCAGTCCCTACGGGGGCCGCCGCACAGATACGCAGTATTTT	CASSPYGGRRTDTQYF
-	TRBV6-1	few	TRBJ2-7	TGTGCCAGCAACCATGGCAGAGCCTACGAGCAGTACTTC	CASNHGRAYEQYF
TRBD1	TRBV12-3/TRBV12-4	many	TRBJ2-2	TGTGCCAGCAGTTCCGTAATTTGGGCAGGGGGCATAACCGGGGAGCTGTTTTTT	CASSSVIWAGGITGELFF
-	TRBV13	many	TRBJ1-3	TGTGCCAGCAGTCGTTACAGCGCAGGGTCTGGAAACACCATATATTTT	CASSRYSAGSGNTIYF
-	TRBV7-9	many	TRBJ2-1	TGTGCCAGCAGCTTAAGAAGTTGGGGGTGGGACGGCTCCTACAATGAGCAGTTCTTC	CASSLRSWGWDGSYNEQFF
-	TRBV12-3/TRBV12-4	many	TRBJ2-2	TGTGCCAGCACTAAAATAGGGGGGATCGGGGAGCTGTTTTTT	CASTKIGGIGELFF
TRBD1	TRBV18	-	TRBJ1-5	TGTGCCAGCTCACCAACCGGGACAGGGTTAGGCCAGCCCCAGCATTTT	CASSPTGTGLGQPQHF
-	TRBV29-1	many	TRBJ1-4	TGCAGCGTGTTGGACCCTGTGGGGGAAAAACTGTTTTTT	CSVLDPVGEKLFF
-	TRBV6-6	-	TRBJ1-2	TGTGCCAGCAGTCCGGACAGCCGAAGGGGTGGCTACACCTTC	CASSPDSRRGGYTF
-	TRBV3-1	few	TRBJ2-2	TGTGCCAGCAGCGGAGCCGCCGGGGAGCTGTTTTTT	CASSGAAGELFF
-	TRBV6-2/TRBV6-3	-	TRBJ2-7	TGTGCCAGCAACCACGAACCCCCCGGCGAGCAGTACTTC	CASNHEPPGEQYF
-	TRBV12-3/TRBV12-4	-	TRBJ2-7	TGTGCCAGCAGTTTCGCGCAGGGTTACGGGCAGTACTTC	CASSFAQGYGQYF
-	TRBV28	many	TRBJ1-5	TGTGCCAGCAGGGTCCATAGGGATCAGCCCCAGCATTTT	CASRVHRDQPQHF
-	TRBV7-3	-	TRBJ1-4	TGTGCCAGCATCCTACCCGGGTGGGGTTCGAATGAAAAACTGTTTTTT	CASILPGWGSNEKLFF
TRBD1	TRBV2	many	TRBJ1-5	TGTGCCAGCAGTCGACAGGGAAATCAGCCCCAGCATTTT	CASSRQGNQPQHF
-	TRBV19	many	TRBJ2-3	TGTGCCAGTAGTACCGGAGATTGGTTTGGAGATACGCAGTATTTT	CASSTGDWFGDTQYF
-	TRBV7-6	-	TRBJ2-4	TGTGCCAGCAGTCTTAAGAGCCCAGCGACTCTAGCCAAAAACATTCAGTACTTC	CASSLKSPATLAKNIQYF
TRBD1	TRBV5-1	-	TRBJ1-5	TGCGCCAGCAGCTTGGTAGGAGGGGGGACAGATAGCAATCAGCCCCAGCATTTT	CASSLVGGGTDSNQPQHF
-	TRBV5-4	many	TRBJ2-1	TGTGCCAGCAGCCCAGGGCCGATCAATGAGCAGTTCTTC	CASSPGPINEQFF
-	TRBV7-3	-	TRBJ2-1	TGTGCCAGCAGCCCGAGACAGTTCTTC	CASSPRQFF
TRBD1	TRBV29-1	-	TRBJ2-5	TGCAGCGTCACAGGGGGCAGGGAGACCCAGTACTTC	CSVTGGRETQYF
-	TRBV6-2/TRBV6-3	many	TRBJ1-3	TGTGCCAGCAGAGTCAGAGCGATGCCTGGAAACACCATATATTTT	CASRVRAMPGNTIYF
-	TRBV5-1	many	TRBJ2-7	TGCGCCAGCAGCTTGGTTCTAGCTGCTATCTCCTACGAGCAGTACTTC	CASSLVLAAISYEQYF
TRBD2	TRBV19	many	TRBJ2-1	TGTGCCAGTAGTGTTCAACTAGCGGGTCCTTATGAGCAGTTCTTC	CASSVQLAGPYEQFF
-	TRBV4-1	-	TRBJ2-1	TGTGCCAGCAGACAAAGTGCGAGGGCCTCATACAATGAGCAGTTCTTC	CASRQSARASYNEQFF
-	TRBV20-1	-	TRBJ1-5	TGCAGTGCTAGAGACCCCGGGGGAGGGGGTCTCGATCAGCCCCAGCATTTT	CSARDPGGGGLDQPQHF
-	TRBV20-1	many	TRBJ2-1	TGCAGTGCTAGAGAAGGAGGGGTTGACTACTACAATGAGCAGTTCTTC	CSAREGGVDYYNEQFF
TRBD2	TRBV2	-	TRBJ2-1	TGTGCCAGCAACACTCAGCCCGGGACTAGCGGGAGAGTTTCCTACAATGAGCAGTTCTTC	CASNTQPGTSGRVSYNEQFF